These 26 T cell receptor beta chains were all obtained from the same sample, sequenced in a study of T-cell reconstitution after alpha-beta-depleted transplantation in children. A library of TCRbeta sequences, prepared with unique molecular identifiers, was generated. TCRdb processed the PCR reads anew with MiXCR; each CDR3 protein has one entry. Of fewer than 550,000 distinct CDR3 sequences listed, under 20% are singletons. This material consisted of PBMCs, mostly from graft donor cells, taken 360 days after TCRalphabeta/CD19-depleted stem cell transplant. The receptors come from a boy younger than two who had a stem cell transplant for Wiskott-Aldrich syndrome, so the T cells may come from the graft donor.

The genes are TRBV3-1 and TRBJ2-1; D is perhaps TRBD1 or TRBD2 (5 bases each). Germline values: CDR1 LGHDT, CDR2 YNNKEL (reference sequence). The CDR3 totals 16 residues. V was trimmed by 5 bases and J by 6 bases, leaving 20 bases between them. In DNA form, the CDR3 reads TGTGCCAGCAGCTACCCTCGTAGCAGGGCGGGCAATGAGCAGTTCTTC. Translation gives CASSYPRSRAGNEQFF.

This clonotype was counted at least ten times. The chain links TRBV12-3 or TRBV12-4 to TRBJ2-1; D perhaps matches TRBD2 (5 bases). The length of the CDR3 is 13 residues. CDR3 in amino acids: CALKEAVVNEQFF. CDR3 nucleotide sequence: TGTGCTTTAAAGGAGGCCGTTGTCAATGAGCAGTTCTTC.

The CDR3 DNA is TGTGCCAGCAGTTTTCACCCCACAGGGTATGGCTACACCTTC. Its protein is CASSFHPTGYGYTF. The genes are TRBV28 and TRBJ1-2, with a tentative D call TRBD1 (6 bases). The CDR3 consists of 14 residues. Germline assignment: CDR1 MDHEN and CDR2 SYDVKM. Trimming shortened V by 3 bases and J by 5 bases, and 13 bases separated the two germline ends.

As to this clonotype: Given the absence of the conserved phenylalanine or tryptophan at the CDR3 end, a read error is likely. It is unclear where the CDR3 begins or ends on the DNA, so no DNA is shown, and the CDR3 is as TCRdb lists it. The V call is TRBV20-1, the J call TRBJ1-2. Germline lookup yields CDR1 DFQATT and CDR2 SNEGSKA (reference sequence). The CDR3 is made up of 10 amino acids, end residues included. This CDR3 is CSARDRALLV.

V is TRBV24-1 and J is TRBJ2-3; D possibly corresponds to TRBD1 (5 bases). Trimming cost V 4 bases and J 1 base, with 14 bases left between them. Germline CDR1 is KGHDR and CDR2 is SFDVKD. This CDR3 comprises 16 residues. In DNA, the CDR3 is TGTGCCACCAGTGACCCTACAGGTGGGGGCACAGATACGCAGTATTTT. Amino acid sequence: CATSDPTGGGTDTQYF.

In DNA, the CDR3 is TGCGCCAGCAGCTTGGAACAGAAGGGACCCCTCCACTTT. Amino acid sequence: CASSLEQKGPLHF. V is TRBV5-1 and J is TRBJ1-6, with no clear D. The V end was cut by 0 bases, the J end by 12 bases, with 10 bases between. This CDR3 comprises 13 residues. Germline lookup yields CDR1 SGHRS and CDR2 YFSETQ.

In its sample, this clonotype was seen a few times. This chain uses TRBV7-8 with TRBJ2-7; 8 bases map to TRBD1. The V and J ends lost 2 bases and 4 bases, in that order; junction bases with no gene match: 19. The germline V gene encodes CDR1 SGHVS and CDR2 FQNEAQ. CDR3 length equals 19 residues. The CDR3 DNA reads TGTGCCAGCAGCTTATTCGCCGGAAACAGGGGGTTACGGAGGTACGAGCAGTACTTC. Translation gives CASSLFAGNRGLRRYEQYF.

This clonotype has just a few counts. CDR3 bases: TGTGCCATCAGTGAGTCGAGGGATGAGCAGTTCTTC. Translated: CAISESRDEQFF. The V call is TRBV10-3, the J call TRBJ2-1; D may be TRBD2 (5 bases). The CDR3 has 12 amino acids. The V and J ends lost 0 bases and 8 bases respectively, with 5 bases between them. CDR1 is ENHRY and CDR2 is SYGVKD in the germline V gene.

The sample holds a few counts of this clonotype. CDR3 in DNA: TGCAGTGCTTTTACAGGGGACCCGACCCTTATAGAGACCCAGTACTTC. Protein product: CSAFTGDPTLIETQYF. The V gene is TRBV20-1, the J gene TRBJ2-5; 7 bases match TRBD1. With 5 bases clipped from V and 4 bases from J, the junction kept 16 bases outside the gene matches. Germline V gene sequence: CDR1 DFQATT, CDR2 SNEGSKA (reference sequence). The CDR3 covers 16 residues.

This clonotype was found a few times. The CDR3 region is CASSLRGMEETQYF. CDR3 DNA: TGCGCCAGCAGCTTAAGGGGGATGGAAGAGACCCAGTACTTC. J is TRBJ2-5 and V is TRBV5-1; the D gene is possibly TRBD1 (6 bases). Germline CDR1 SGHRS, CDR2 YFSETQ. V was pared by 2 bases and J by 3 bases, with 11 bases between. This CDR3 is 14 amino acids long.

In its sample, this clonotype was seen a few times. The rearrangement uses TRBV11-2 and TRBJ2-3; TRBD2 matches 8 bases. The CDR3 extends over 18 amino acids. Per the germline V gene, CDR1 is SGHAT and CDR2 is FQNNGV. Trimming at V came to 0 bases and at J to 2 bases, leaving 10 bases not matched to a gene. Here the CDR3 DNA reads TGTGCCAGCAGCTTAGATCTCGGGGGGGGAAAAAACACAGATACGCAGTATTTT. It codes for CASSLDLGGGKNTDTQYF.

V is TRBV10-3 and J is TRBJ2-1; D ambiguous. This CDR3 contains 14 residues. CDR1 is ENHRY and CDR2 is SYGVKD in the germline V gene. The germline V and J ends were trimmed by 0 bases and 4 bases, with 7 bases remaining between them. The CDR3 spells CAISESAKYNEQFF. The DNA of the CDR3 is TGTGCCATCAGTGAGTCGGCCAAATACAATGAGCAGTTCTTC.

This chain links TRBV7-8 with TRBJ2-1; D not resolved. V gave up 5 bases and J gave up 0 bases, with 8 bases separating them. Germline CDR1 is SGHVS and CDR2 is FQNEAQ. The CDR3 is 14 amino acids. The DNA for the CDR3 is TGTGCCAGCAGCAGCGTTAGCTCCTACAATGAGCAGTTCTTC. Its translation is CASSSVSSYNEQFF.

This clonotype was seen at least ten times. This chain connects TRBV2 to TRBJ2-1; 10 positions agree with TRBD2. V lost 6 bases, J lost 3 bases, and 8 bases stayed unmatched. CDR3 length: 16 residues. Looked up from germline, CDR1 is SNHLY and CDR2 is FYNNEI. This CDR3 reads CASRAKREGLYNEQFF. The CDR3 coding sequence is TGTGCCAGCAGGGCAAAGCGGGAGGGGCTCTACAATGAGCAGTTCTTC.

This clonotype was detected many times. The genes are TRBV7-7 and TRBJ2-2, with D possibly TRBD1 on 5 matching bases. The V end was cut by 5 bases, the J end by 0 bases, with 13 bases between. Germline V lookup: CDR1 SSHAT, CDR2 FNYEAQ (reference sequence). The CDR3 contains 16 residues. The DNA for the CDR3 is TGTGCCAGCAGCCCCTGGGGCTTTTCGAACACCGGGGAGCTGTTTTTT. This encodes CASSPWGFSNTGELFF.

This clonotype was counted ten times or more. This chain links TRBV9 with TRBJ1-4, with D possibly matching TRBD1 (6 bases). Trimming stripped 4 bases from V and 6 bases from J, with 25 bases between. The CDR3 loop spans 18 amino acids. Germline loops: CDR1 SGDLS, CDR2 YYNGEE. CDR3 nucleotides: TGTGCCAGCAGCCCACGAGGCAGGGGAGGTGCCTGGGATGAAAAACTGTTTTTT. Encoded protein: CASSPRGRGGAWDEKLFF. Together with reference TRBV9 and TRBJ1-4, the CDR3 gives the full variable domain: DSGVTQTPKHLITATGQRVTLRCSPRSGDLSVYWYQQSLDQGLQFLIQYYNGEERAKGNILERFSAQQFPDLHSELNLSSLELGDSALYFCASSPRGRGGAWDEKLFFGSGTQLSVL.

This clonotype has more than one count but fewer than ten. The chain joins TRBV20-1 to TRBJ2-7, with D perhaps TRBD2 (5 bases). The CDR3 has 14 residues. V was pared by 5 bases and J by 3 bases, with 17 bases between. Germline V CDR1 and CDR2: DFQATT, SNEGSKA (reference sequence). The DNA of the CDR3 is TGCAGTGCTCTAGAGGGCTCGGGTGACTACGAGCAGTACTTC. Its protein is CSALEGSGDYEQYF.

This clonotype showed up just a few times. The chain links TRBV2 to TRBJ2-1; D might be TRBD2 (7 bases). CDR1 and CDR2 (germline): SNHLY, FYNNEI. Trimming cost V 2 bases and J 13 bases, with 15 bases left between them. The CDR3 is made up of 13 amino acids. CDR3 coding DNA: TGTGCCAGCAGTGAAAGAGGGGGGGCCCCTCAGTTCTTC. Amino acids: CASSERGGAPQFF. The entire variable domain, with the rest obtained from reference TRBV2 and TRBJ2-1, is as follows: EPEVTQTPSHQVTQMGQEVILRCVPISNHLYFYWYRQILGQKVEFLVSFYNNEISEKSEIFDDQFSVERPDGSNFTLKIRSTKLEDSAMYFCASSERGGAPQFFGPGTRLTVL.

This clonotype was observed a few times. The J gene is TRBJ2-5, the V gene TRBV20-1; a weak D match, TRBD1 (5 bases). Trimming left V 3 bases short and J 1 base short, with 12 bases between. Germline CDR1 reads DFQATT; CDR2 reads SNEGSKA (reference sequence). This CDR3 region has 14 residues. The CDR3 nucleotides are TGCAGTGCTAGCTTTGGGGCTCCCCAAGAGACCCAGTACTTC. Its translation is CSASFGAPQETQYF.

This clonotype was picked up a small number of times. The V and J genes are TRBV28 and TRBJ2-5; possibly TRBD1 or TRBD2 for D (5 bases each). Per the germline V gene, CDR1 is MDHEN and CDR2 is SYDVKM. V dropped 7 bases and J dropped 2 bases, with 11 bases sitting between them. The CDR3 spans 13 residues. DNA for the CDR3: TGTGCCAGCACCTCGGGGCAGCAAGAGACCCAGTACTTC. It encodes CASTSGQQETQYF.

CDR3 residues: CASKSIPMGTGELFF. CDR3 nucleotides: TGTGCCAGCAAGAGCATTCCTATGGGGACCGGGGAGCTGTTTTTT. The chain uses TRBV2 and TRBJ2-2; D unresolved. The CDR3 is made up of 15 amino acids. Germline lookup yields CDR1 SNHLY and CDR2 FYNNEI. V dropped 7 bases and J dropped 5 bases, with 17 bases sitting between them. Full variable domain (outside the CDR3, taken from reference TRBV2 and TRBJ2-2): EPEVTQTPSHQVTQMGQEVILRCVPISNHLYFYWYRQILGQKVEFLVSFYNNEISEKSEIFDDQFSVERPDGSNFTLKIRSTKLEDSAMYFCASKSIPMGTGELFFGEGSRLTVL.

This chain connects TRBV4-1 to TRBJ2-1; D gene unclear. The V and J ends lost 0 bases and 6 bases respectively, with 18 bases between them. Looked up from germline, CDR1 is MGHRA and CDR2 is YSYEKL. The CDR3 consists of 17 residues. This CDR3 is CASSQDRLVPIVNEQFF. CDR3 DNA sequence: TGCGCCAGCAGCCAAGATCGGCTCGTCCCCATCGTCAATGAGCAGTTCTTC.

This clonotype occurred many times. This chain links TRBV7-2 with TRBJ2-2; the match to TRBD2 covers 8 bases. Germline lookup yields CDR1 SGHTA and CDR2 FQGNSA. The CDR3 has 15 residues. V shed 5 bases and J 3 bases; nucleotides not matched to a gene: 5. The CDR3 sequence: CASSRGGGYTGELFF. In DNA form, the CDR3 reads TGTGCCAGCAGCCGGGGGGGCGGATACACCGGGGAGCTGTTTTTT.

This clonotype was detected a few times. The chain joins TRBV12-3 or TRBV12-4 to TRBJ2-2; 8 bases are shared with TRBD1. This CDR3 spans 13 amino acids. Trimming cost V 6 bases and J 6 bases; bases outside gene matches: 3. As DNA, the CDR3 is TGTGCCAGCAGAGAGACAGGGGCCGGGGAGCTGTTTTTT. Translating it yields CASRETGAGELFF.

This chain connects TRBV7-2 to TRBJ2-1; no reliable D call. Per the germline V gene, CDR1 is SGHTA and CDR2 is FQGNSA. This CDR3 spans 16 amino acids. Trimming took 4 bases from V and 0 from J, leaving 13 bases between them. CDR3 region: CASSSPPQYSYNEQFF. For the CDR3, the DNA is TGTGCCAGCAGCTCCCCCCCTCAGTACTCCTACAATGAGCAGTTCTTC.

This clonotype was detected a few times. This sequence joins TRBV7-9 and TRBJ2-3, with 8 nucleotides matching TRBD2. V shed 5 bases, J shed 4 bases, and the junction held 8 bases outside the gene matches. This CDR3 is built from 15 residues. The V gene's germline CDR1 is SEHNR and CDR2 FQNEAQ (reference sequence). The CDR3 sequence: CASSTGSGSADTQYF. Written as DNA, the CDR3 is TGTGCCAGCAGCACGGGGAGCGGGAGTGCAGATACGCAGTATTTT. The full variable domain, with the rest looked up from reference TRBV7-9 and TRBJ2-3, is DTGVSQNPRHKITKRGQNVTFRCDPISEHNRLYWYRQTLGQGPEFLTYFQNEAQLEKSRLLSDRFSAERPKGSFSTLEIQRTEQGDSAMYLCASSTGSGSADTQYFGPGTRLTVL.